Presented here are 17 T cell receptor beta chains from one specimen sequenced in a study of CXCR3-negative and CXCR3-positive naive CD8 T cells. Study conclusions and caveats: Naive cells that were CXCR3-positive had more hydrophobic TRB CDR3s (compared with CXCR3-negative naive cells).

5' RACE with UMI labels generated the TRB cDNA libraries. TCRdb reprocessed the 5' RACE reads, with one entry per CDR3 protein and no DNA. The sample's table shows around 84,000 distinct CDR3 sequences. No antigen has been assigned to these receptors. Sequenced: naive CXCR3+ CD8+ T cells from blood. Stated subset: CD45RO-CCR7+CD27+CD95- naive CD8+ T cells expressing CXCR3 (TNR3+). The source is a human donor in good health. Some clones in this sample may be carry-over from other donors' samples.

The chain combines TRBV27 with TRBJ2-6. Per the germline V gene, CDR1 is MNHEY and CDR2 is SMNVEV (reference sequence). The CDR3 sequence is 15 residues long. This CDR3 is CASSLSVTGANVLTF.

The chain carries TRBV29-1 and TRBJ2-1. The CDR3 runs 11 residues. The germline gives CDR1 SQVTM, CDR2 ANQGSEA. CDR3 residues: CSVEGVNEQFF.

The chain combines TRBV20-1 with TRBJ2-3; the D call of TRBD2 rests on TCRdb alone, since no DNA is present to check it. The germline gives CDR1 DFQATT, CDR2 SNEGSKA (reference sequence). The length of the CDR3 is 16 residues. CDR3 amino acids: CSARDRGSGESDTQYF.

J is TRBJ1-2 and V is TRBV7-9. This CDR3 is built from 15 residues. Germline V gene data show CDR1 as SEHNR and CDR2 as FQNEAQ (reference sequence). The CDR3 loop is CASEGPVSENYGYTF.

The rearrangement links TRBV18 to TRBJ2-5. CDR1 and CDR2 (germline): KGHSH, LQKENI. This CDR3 region has 14 residues. CDR3 protein: CASSPPYGVETQYF. The full variable domain, completed using reference TRBV18 and TRBJ2-5, is NAGVMQNPRHLVRRRGQEARLRCSPMKGHSHVYWYRQLPEEGLKFMVYLQKENIIDESGMPKERFSAEFPKEGPSILRIQQVVRGDSAAYFCASSPPYGVETQYFGPGTRLLVL.

The genes are TRBV12-3 or TRBV12-4 and TRBJ2-1; no DNA is available, so the TRBD1 call from TCRdb remains unchecked. CDR3 length: 13 residues. The CDR3 here is CASSTGANNEQFF.

V and J are TRBV30 and TRBJ1-1; TCRdb proposes TRBD1, but this gene call is untestable without DNA. Germline V gene lookup returns CDR1 GTSNPN and CDR2 SVGIG (reference sequence). The CDR3 spans 14 residues. The chain's CDR3 is CAWSVGGRNTEAFF.

This chain uses TRBV3-1 with TRBJ2-6. Germline CDR1 is LGHDT and CDR2 is YNNKEL (reference sequence). The CDR3 extends over 16 amino acids. CDR3 region: CASSQGESSGANVLTF.

The V and J genes are TRBV28 and TRBJ2-4; lacking DNA, the TRBD1 call made by TCRdb goes unchecked. Germline CDR1 MDHEN, CDR2 SYDVKM. The CDR3 extends over 14 amino acids. CDR3 amino acids: CASSFPLAKNIQYF. The entire variable domain, with the rest obtained from reference TRBV28 and TRBJ2-4, is as follows: DVKVTQSSRYLVKRTGEKVFLECVQDMDHENMFWYRQDPGLGLRLIYFSYDVKMKEKGDIPEGYSVSREKKERFSLILESASTNQTSMYLCASSFPLAKNIQYFGAGTRLSVL.

V is TRBV5-1 and J is TRBJ1-1; TCRdb picks TRBD1, but there is no DNA to check that call. The CDR3 extends over 15 amino acids. Germline loops: CDR1 SGHRS, CDR2 YFSETQ. CDR3: CASSSTGGRGTEAFF. The variable domain in full, with the rest retrieved from reference TRBV5-1 and TRBJ1-1, is KAGVTQTPRYLIKTRGQQVTLSCSPISGHRSVSWYQQTPGQGLQFLFEYFSETQRNKGNFPGRFSGRQFSNSRSEMNVSTLELGDSALYLCASSSTGGRGTEAFFGQGTRLTVV.

The rearrangement links TRBV6-4 to TRBJ1-1; TCRdb lists TRBD1, though no DNA is available to test this call. Germline CDR1 and CDR2: MRHNA and SNTAGT. This CDR3 comprises 12 residues. The CDR3 sequence: CASKGAGIEAFF.

The chain carries TRBV7-3 and TRBJ1-2; TCRdb names TRBD1, which stays unverified in the absence of DNA. The V gene's germline CDR1 is SGHTA and CDR2 FQGTGA. This CDR3 region has 16 residues. CDR3 residues: CASSLGDRESNYGYTF.

This chain's CDR3 is CASGTSRDTQYF. The rearrangement joins TRBV4-2 to TRBJ2-3; TCRdb picks TRBD1, but there is no DNA to check that call. Germline assignment: CDR1 LGHNA and CDR2 YNFKEQ. The CDR3 is made up of 12 amino acids.

The CDR3 loop reads CASSPGDRGNVEQYF. The gene calls are TRBV7-3 and TRBJ2-7; the TRBD1 assignment by TCRdb is unverifiable without DNA. This CDR3 has 15 amino acids. Germline CDR1 is SGHTA and CDR2 is FQGTGA.

V and J are TRBV29-1 and TRBJ1-1; absent DNA, TCRdb's TRBD1 call cannot be checked. CDR3 size: 13 residues. Germline CDR1 and CDR2: SQVTM and ANQGSEA. CDR3 region: CSVRGASDTEAFF.

The CDR3 loop is CASSRDWSYEQYF. The chain uses TRBV12-3 or TRBV12-4 and TRBJ2-7; the TCRdb call, TRBD2, lacks DNA for checking. CDR3 size: 13 residues.

The rearrangement uses TRBV18 and TRBJ2-1; with no DNA, the TCRdb D assignment of TRBD2 cannot be verified. Looked up from germline, CDR1 is KGHSH and CDR2 is LQKENI. CDR3 length equals 16 residues. CDR3 sequence reads: CASSRGTSGPYNEQFF. Looking up the rest from reference TRBV18 and TRBJ2-1 gives the full variable domain: NAGVMQNPRHLVRRRGQEARLRCSPMKGHSHVYWYRQLPEEGLKFMVYLQKENIIDESGMPKERFSAEFPKEGPSILRIQQVVRGDSAAYFCASSRGTSGPYNEQFFGPGTRLTVL.